This TCR beta chain was observed in a study of blood T cell repertoires in COVID-19 (dated by TCRdb to the early 2020s). Some background on the complete study: The collaborator samples originated in the United States, Italy and Spain and spanned the acute and convalescent phases of COVID-19. Subjects who had been exposed to COVID-19, were actively infected with it, or had recovered from it provided the deeply sampled blood TCRbeta repertoires that made up the dataset. The sample metadata nearly always contained a de-identified subject ID, COVID-19 status, age in years and sex. The samples were drawn from two sources: the first 160 participants of the ongoing ImmuneRACE study, and approximately 1,300 subjects contributed by 6 global collaborators. The repertoires were released in a freely available public database intended as a resource for research on the immune response to SARS-CoV-2. Where HLA class I and class II types were available, the types were taken from metadata supplied by the sample provider, not from assay-based typing. The prospective study material was composed of cDNA or gDNA derived from T cells, B-cell-depleted T cells, or PBMCs.

General findings and caveats noted by the study authors: The amount of clinical and demographic metadata varied by source and participant and was provided uncurated.

CDR1 and CDR2 were assigned from the germline V gene as SGDLS and YYNGEE. V is clipped by 0 bases and J by 6 bases, and the sequence between their germline boundaries is 18 bases long. Its CDR3 holds 16 amino acids, cysteine through phenylalanine. Kept here is only the CDR3 DNA, which spans 48 bases and is read in frame from base 1. One collaborating source in Seattle enrolled patients during active infection and followed them longitudinally through the course of disease. Whole blood was collected in K2EDTA tubes by collaborating institutions according to the institutions' own protocols. Collaborator samples were shipped for TCRbeta analysis as frozen whole blood, isolated PBMCs, or DNA extracted from either sample type. TCRbeta CDR3 regions were amplified from genomic DNA using the immunoSEQ Assay, a bias-controlled multiplex PCR. Concerning the study's data processing: Nucleated cell counts per sample were estimated from amplification of reference gene primers within the assay. To quantify the absolute abundance of each unique TCRbeta CDR3 rearrangement, sequence reads were collapsed and filtered. For each sample, productive Simpson clonality was calculated by taking the square root of Simpson's diversity index across productive rearrangements. The clones in this table, taken by TCRdb from immuneACCESS, are in-frame only. Not every clone is retained; where verified, under half of the shortfall comes from an unresolved V gene, and the cause of the rest is unknown. The V and J calls and clone size are taken from that table; D and trimming were inferred from the DNA. The sample table records 250,000 to 300,000 clones; around nine tenths of these occur just once. Jointly, the top ten make up about 11% of the sample.

Points on this clone: Its antigen remains unidentified. No base quality values were provided; no much bigger clone lies one nucleotide off.

This clonotype originated in a woman younger than 45 with COVID-19, enrolled during active disease. The specimen was peripheral blood. The chain was built from TRBV9 and TRBJ1-2; matching of 6 bases hints at TRBD1 as the D gene. Here is the DNA: TGTGCCAGCAGCGTAGCGGGACAAACCCCCCCCGATGGCTACACCTTC. It is translated as CASSVAGQTPPDGYTF.